The source of this T cell receptor (beta chain) is a study of blood T cell repertoires in COVID-19. For the study at large: T cells, B-cell-depleted T cells, or PBMCs supplied cDNA or gDNA.

There are 19 residues in the CDR3. The germline CDR1 and CDR2 sequences are GTSNPN and SVGIG (reference sequence). V gave up 4 bases and J gave up 0 bases; unmatched junction bases: 19. In the original workflow: Estimation of nucleated cell counts was performed using reference gene primer amplification. Assay used: immunoSEQ multiplex PCR; TCRdb lists only in-frame clones, some missing. V, J and clone size are taken as reported in that table, and D and trimming were inferred from the DNA itself. The data contain roughly 180,000 clones, 84% of them singletons. Sequenced: peripheral blood. The V gene is TRBV30, the J gene TRBJ2-7, with 9 bases lining up with TRBD1. The receptor was derived from a human donor in a cohort sampled during active COVID-19. In nucleotides, the CDR3 is TGTGCCTGGACCCCACCTCCGGGACAGGGTATTTCTCGCTCCTACGAGCAGTACTTC. It specifies CAWTPPPGQGISRSYEQYF.